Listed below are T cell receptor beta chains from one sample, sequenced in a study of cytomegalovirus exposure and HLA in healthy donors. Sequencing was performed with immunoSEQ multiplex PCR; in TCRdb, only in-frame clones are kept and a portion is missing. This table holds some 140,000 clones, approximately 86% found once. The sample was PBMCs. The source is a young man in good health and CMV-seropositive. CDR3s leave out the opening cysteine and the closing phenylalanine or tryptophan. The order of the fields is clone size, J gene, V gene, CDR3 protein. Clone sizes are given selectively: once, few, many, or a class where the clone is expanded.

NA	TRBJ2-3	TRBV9	ASSVIAGEADTQY
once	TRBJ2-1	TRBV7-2	ASRSPGLAGDGGNGQF
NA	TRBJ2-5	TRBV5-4	ASSAPGRETQY
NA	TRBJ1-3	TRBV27	ASSPTGDRVHTIY
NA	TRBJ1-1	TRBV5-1	ASSEIGTVQAF
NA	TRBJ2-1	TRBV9	ASSGQANEQF
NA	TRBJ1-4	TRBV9	ASSSGGGVGEKLF
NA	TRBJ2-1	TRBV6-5	ASSHLAGGQNEQF
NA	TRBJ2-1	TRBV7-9	ASSPTGLAGGPAEQF
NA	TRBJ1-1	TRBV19	ASSKGGRSNTEAF
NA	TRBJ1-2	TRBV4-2	ASSRLWQGESRVRGYT
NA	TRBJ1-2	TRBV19	ASSDTTGAIYGYT
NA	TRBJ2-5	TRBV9	ASSTVGLAGEKTQY
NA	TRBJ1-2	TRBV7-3	ASSHRTASPSYGYT
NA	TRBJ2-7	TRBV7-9	ASSLNLAGEEQY
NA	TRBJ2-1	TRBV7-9	ASSFPSGGAYNEQF
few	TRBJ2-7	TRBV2	ASSEAGGPTWPYEQY
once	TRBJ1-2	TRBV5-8	ASRFSSGYT
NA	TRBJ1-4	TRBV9	ASSVGEGLVEKLF
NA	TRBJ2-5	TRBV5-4	ASSYGGAQETQY
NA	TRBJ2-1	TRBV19	ASRAPPGLAGGLSYNEQF
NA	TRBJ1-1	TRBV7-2	ASSFTPRPDTEAF
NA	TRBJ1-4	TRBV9	ASSARTGGGEKLF
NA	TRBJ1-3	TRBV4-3	ASSQDSIGSGNTIY
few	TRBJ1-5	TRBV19	ASSKRPPRAVYNQPQH
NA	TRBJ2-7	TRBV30	AWSTGSSYEQY
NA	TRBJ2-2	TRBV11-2	ASSLTSSGELF
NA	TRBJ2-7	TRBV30	AWMGRGSYEQY
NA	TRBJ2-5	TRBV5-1	ASSFPLTSGGETQY
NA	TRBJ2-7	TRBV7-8	ASSFAGPYSYEQY
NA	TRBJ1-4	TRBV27	ASSSRPMGSEKLF
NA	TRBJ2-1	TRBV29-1	SVEGTGDNEQF
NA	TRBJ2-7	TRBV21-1	ASSKARGGRSYEQY
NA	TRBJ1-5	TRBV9	ASSPDRVNQPQH
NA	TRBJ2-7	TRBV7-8	ASSVPGQSYEQY
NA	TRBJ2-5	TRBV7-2	ASSLGQGGVTQY
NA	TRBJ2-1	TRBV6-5	ASSRTSGAYNEQF
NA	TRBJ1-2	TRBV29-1	SVEYTGAGGYT
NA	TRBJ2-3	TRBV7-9	ASSLGLAGNTDTQY
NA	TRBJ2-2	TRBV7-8	ASSVSGGARELF
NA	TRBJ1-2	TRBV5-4	ASSSQGGGGYT
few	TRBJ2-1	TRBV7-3	ASSLSRTSGNNEQF
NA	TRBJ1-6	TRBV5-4	ASSLGRDSLSPLH
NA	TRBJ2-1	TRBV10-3	AIRPVPGQGANEQF
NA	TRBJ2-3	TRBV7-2	ASSLSGAADTQY
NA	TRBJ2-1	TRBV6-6	ASTPGGEKF
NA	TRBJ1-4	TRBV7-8	ASSLAGGQMTNEKLF
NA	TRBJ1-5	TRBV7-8	ASSPQTGTNQPQH
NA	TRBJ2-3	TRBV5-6	ASSLGTSGDTQY
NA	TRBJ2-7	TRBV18	ASSPLSDRGHEQY
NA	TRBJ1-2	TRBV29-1	SVERGRQGSPNYGYT
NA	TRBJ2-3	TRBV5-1	ASSLGTGTSGRTDTQY
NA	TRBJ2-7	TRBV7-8	ASSPSGATSYEQY
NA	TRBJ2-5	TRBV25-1	ASSEPLPETQY
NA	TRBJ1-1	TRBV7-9	ASSLSRAGENTEAF
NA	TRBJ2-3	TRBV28	ASGPDTQY
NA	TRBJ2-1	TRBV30	AWSGPAQQF